This T cell receptor (beta chain) was retrieved from a study of blood T cell repertoires in COVID-19. The V gene's germline CDR1 is SGHVS and CDR2 FNYEAQ. Germline trimming cut 5 bases from V and 7 bases from J; bases unmatched to any gene: 10. The CDR3 has 14 amino acids. During active infection, Seattle patients enrolled and were then monitored through disease. Method: immunoSEQ multiplex PCR; TCRdb's copy keeps in-frame clones and lacks some. The sample consists of approximately 110,000 clones, approximately 85% of them appearing once. The TCR was taken from a woman older than 75 with COVID-19, enrolled during active disease. The genes are TRBV7-6 and TRBJ2-7, with 8 bases matching TRBD1. The material sequenced was peripheral blood. The DNA of the CDR3 is TGTGCCAGCAGCACACGGGACAGGCCGGGGGAGCAGTACTTC. It encodes CASSTRDRPGEQYF.